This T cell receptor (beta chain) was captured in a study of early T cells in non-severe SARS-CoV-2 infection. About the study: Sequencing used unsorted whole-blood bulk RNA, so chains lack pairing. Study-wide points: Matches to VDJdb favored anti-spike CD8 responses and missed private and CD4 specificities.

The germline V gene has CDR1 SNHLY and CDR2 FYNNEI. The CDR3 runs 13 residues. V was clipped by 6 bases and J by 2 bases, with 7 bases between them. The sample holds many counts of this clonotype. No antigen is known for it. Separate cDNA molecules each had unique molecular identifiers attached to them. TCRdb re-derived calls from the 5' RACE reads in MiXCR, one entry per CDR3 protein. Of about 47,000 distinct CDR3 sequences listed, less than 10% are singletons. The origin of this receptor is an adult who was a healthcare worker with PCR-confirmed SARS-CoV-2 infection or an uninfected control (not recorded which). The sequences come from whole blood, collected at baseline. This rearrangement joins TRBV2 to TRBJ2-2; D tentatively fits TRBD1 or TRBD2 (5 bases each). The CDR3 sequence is CASRGPNTGELFF. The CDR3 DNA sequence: TGTGCCAGCAGGGGACCTAACACCGGGGAGCTGTTTTTT.